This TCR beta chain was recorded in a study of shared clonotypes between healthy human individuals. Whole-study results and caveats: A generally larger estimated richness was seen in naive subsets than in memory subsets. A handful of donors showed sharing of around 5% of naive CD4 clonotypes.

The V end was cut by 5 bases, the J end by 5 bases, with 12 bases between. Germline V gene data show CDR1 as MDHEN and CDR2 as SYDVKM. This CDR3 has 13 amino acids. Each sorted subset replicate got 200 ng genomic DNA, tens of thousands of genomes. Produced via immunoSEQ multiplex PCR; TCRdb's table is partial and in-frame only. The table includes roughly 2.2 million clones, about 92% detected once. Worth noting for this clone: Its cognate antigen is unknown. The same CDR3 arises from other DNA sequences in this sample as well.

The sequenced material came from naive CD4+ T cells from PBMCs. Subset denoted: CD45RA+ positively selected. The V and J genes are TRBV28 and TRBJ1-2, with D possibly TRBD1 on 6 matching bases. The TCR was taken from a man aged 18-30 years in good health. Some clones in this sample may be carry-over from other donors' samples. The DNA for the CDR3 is TGTGCCAGCAGTCTTGGACAGTCTTATGGCTACACCTTC. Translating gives CASSLGQSYGYTF.